This T cell receptor (beta chain) is drawn from a study of T cells after yellow fever vaccination. This clonotype was observed a handful of times. Its antigen remains unknown. General study results and limits: The secondary T-cell response peaked on day 5, not day 15, but was weaker.

TCR cDNA, made by 5'RACE template switching, carried an added universal primer site and UMIs. TCRdb fed the 5' RACE reads into MiXCR, producing one record per CDR3 protein. Of 80,000 to 100,000 distinct CDR3 sequences listed, approximately 5.5% are singletons. The ends lost 7 bases at V and 2 bases at J; junction bases unmatched: 7. This CDR3 has 15 amino acids. This specimen was CD8+ T cells sorted from PBMCs, taken 10 days after the yellow fever booster vaccination. This TCR came from a man aged 18 to 30 who received the YFV17D yellow fever vaccine. The chain uses TRBV12-3 or TRBV12-4 and TRBJ1-4; 7 positions match TRBD1. This chain's CDR3 is CASTSEGATNEKLFF. The DNA for the CDR3 is TGTGCCAGCACCTCTGAGGGGGCGACTAATGAAAAACTGTTTTTT.